This T cell receptor (beta chain) was sequenced for a study of T cell clusters in autoimmune cytopenias. Study context: The mean age of healthy donor controls was nearly 57 years, the median roughly 60 years. Notes on the study in general: Functional roles of the in silico T cell clusters still await experimental validation.

TRB was amplified by touch-down multiplex PCR, primer pools A and B combined. TCRdb reprocessed the multiplex PCR reads and reports one entry per CDR3 protein, with no DNA. The sample's table shows around 9,700 distinct CDR3 sequences. For this clonotype: The target antigen is unknown.

TRB was amplified from about 270 ng of peripheral blood genomic DNA per sample. These data were also filed under a second study, of T cell repertoires in aging, cancer and after chemotherapy. That paper states: In each cancer cohort, median generation probability increased across chemotherapy, suggesting thymic output rebounded. The repertoire data cannot show anything about immunological memory following chemotherapy.

This sequence originates from a human donor in good health. The sequencing sample was made of peripheral blood.

The CDR3 loop reads CASSFRTSGGPTDTQYF. The genes are TRBV6-5 and TRBJ2-3; TCRdb proposes TRBD2, but this gene call is untestable without DNA. The CDR3 runs to 17 residues. Looked up from germline, CDR1 is MNHEY and CDR2 is SVGAGI.